Following are 30 T cell receptor beta chains from one sample sequenced in a study of T cell repertoires in cytomegalovirus infection. MiXCR was run by TCRdb on the reads, yielding one entry per CDR3 protein. The sample carries hundreds of thousands of distinct CDR3 sequences, roughly a quarter recorded once. The specimen sequenced was CD8+ T cells from PBMCs. Every receptor here comes from a human donor in good health (CMV status not recorded). Some clones in this sample may be carry-over from other donors' samples.

The J gene is TRBJ2-7, the V gene TRBV28; D is undetermined. Germline lookup yields CDR1 MDHEN and CDR2 SYDVKM. The CDR3 runs 12 residues. V lost 5 bases and J 2 bases, leaving 7 bases between the germline ends. CDR3 region: CASSRETYEQYV. The CDR3 DNA reads as TGTGCCAGCAGTCGAGAAACCTACGAGCAGTACGTC.

In the case of this clonotype: An end of the junction differs from the germline gene, which may be a read error. This chain connects TRBV4-1 to TRBJ2-7; TRBD1 is a possible D gene (6 bases). The CDR3 extends over 15 amino acids. Germline V CDR1 and CDR2: MGHRA, YSYEKL. The DNA for the CDR3 is TGCACCAGCAGCCTACGGGACACCAAAACTTACGAGCAGTACTTC. Translated: CTSSLRDTKTYEQYF.

The sample holds a few counts of this clonotype. CDR3 DNA sequence: TGTGCCAGCAGCCAAGATCCCAGCGGGAACACTGAAGCTTTCTTT. Translation gives CASSQDPSGNTEAFF. The rearrangement uses TRBV14 and TRBJ1-1, with D uncertain. The germline V gene has CDR1 SGHDN and CDR2 FVKESK. This CDR3 region has 15 residues. V was shortened by 0 bases and J by 1 base, with 9 bases between the two germline ends.

The chain couples TRBV6-5 to TRBJ2-3; TRBD1 might be the D (5 bases). Trimming removed 2 bases at V and 9 bases at J, with 15 bases between. The CDR3 has 14 residues. Germline V lookup: CDR1 MNHEY, CDR2 SVGAGI. The CDR3: CASSYGALPQTQYF. CDR3 nucleotide sequence: TGTGCCAGCAGTTACGGGGCCCTCCCTCAAACGCAGTATTTT.

The genes are TRBV6-2 or TRBV6-3 and TRBJ1-1, with TRBD1 matching over 8 bases. Unmatched junction bases numbered 10, after V lost 4 bases and J lost 0 bases. The CDR3 is 17 amino acids. Germline V gene data show CDR1 as MNHEY and CDR2 as SVGEGT. DNA of the CDR3: TGTGCCAGCAGTTTTCATCCCGGGACAGGAATGAACACTGAAGCTTTCTTT. This codes for CASSFHPGTGMNTEAFF.

In regard to this clonotype: It may be a read error: a sequence one base away is much more abundant. DNA of the CDR3: TGTGCCAACAGCCCGGGCGGGGTTCTTGATACGCAGTATTTT. Amino acid sequence: CANSPGGVLDTQYF. The chain employs TRBV12-3 or TRBV12-4 and TRBJ2-3; weak D call: TRBD2 (6 bases). V shed 10 bases and J shed 6 bases, with 20 bases lying between them. The CDR3 spans 14 residues.

This chain joins TRBV20-1 and TRBJ2-7, with D perhaps TRBD1 (5 bases). The CDR3 contains 14 residues. Germline CDR1 and CDR2: DFQATT and SNEGSKA (reference sequence). V lost 0 bases, J lost 2 bases, and 11 bases lay in between. The CDR3: CSARDYQGPYEQYV. CDR3 bases: TGCAGTGCTAGAGATTATCAGGGCCCCTACGAGCAGTACGTC.

V usage is TRBV25-1 and J usage is TRBJ1-6; a possible D gene is TRBD1 (5 bases). This CDR3 has 15 residues. V lost 5 bases to trimming and J lost 9 bases, with 17 bases between them. From germline, CDR1 is MGHDK and CDR2 SYGVNS. The CDR3 is CASSIGRGGSSPLHF. CDR3 bases: TGTGCCAGCAGTATTGGTCGGGGGGGGTCTTCACCCCTCCACTTT.

There are a few counts of this clonotype. The rearrangement joins TRBV28 to TRBJ1-1; TRBD1 aligns across 12 bases. In germline, CDR1 is MDHEN, CDR2 SYDVKM. V trimming: 8 bases; J trimming: 1 base; junction bases outside the gene matches: 17. The CDR3 length is 19 residues. The CDR3 protein is CASYYRRSGDRGPNTEAFF. The CDR3 bases are TGTGCCAGCTACTATCGGAGGTCGGGGGACAGGGGGCCGAACACTGAAGCTTTCTTT.

The V gene is TRBV20-1, the J gene TRBJ1-1, with D hard to call. Germline V CDR1 and CDR2: DFQATT, SNEGSKA (reference sequence). This CDR3 spans 16 amino acids. V was cut by 4 bases and J by 0 bases, with 18 bases left in between. The CDR3 protein is CSAITGNGRLNTEAFF. The CDR3 DNA sequence: TGCAGTGCTATTACGGGGAATGGGCGCCTGAACACTGAAGCTTTCTTT.

This clonotype was seen more than once but under ten times. The chain has TRBV2 and TRBJ2-4, with 9 bases aligning to TRBD1. V dropped 3 bases and J dropped 6; count of bases not matched to a gene: 12. Per germline, CDR1 SNHLY and CDR2 FYNNEI. This CDR3 is 17 amino acids long. The CDR3 DNA reads TGTGCCAGCAGTGAGGGACAGGGTGGAGGCCATGGAAACATTCAGTACTTC. This translates into CASSEGQGGGHGNIQYF.

The sample holds a few counts of this clonotype. The rearrangement joins TRBV20-1 to TRBJ2-1; D is unresolved. In germline, CDR1 is DFQATT, CDR2 SNEGSKA (reference sequence). Deletions cut 2 bases from V and 4 bases from J, with 6 bases between. The CDR3 spans 12 residues. The CDR3 nucleotides read TGCAGTGCTAGATCGACTTACAATGAGCAGTTCTTC. Its translation: CSARSTYNEQFF.

This clonotype was detected only a few times. CDR3: CASSTPTGYEQYV. CDR3 DNA: TGTGCCAGCAGTACTCCGACAGGCTACGAGCAGTACGTC. This chain joins TRBV6-1 and TRBJ2-7; D might be TRBD1 (6 bases). V was clipped by 5 bases and J by 3 bases, with 11 bases between them. CDR1 is MNHNS and CDR2 is SASEGT in the germline V gene. CDR3 length equals 13 residues.

This clonotype has only a few counts. V and J are TRBV7-6 and TRBJ1-2; no clear D gene. Germline V gives CDR1 SGHVS, CDR2 FNYEAQ. The CDR3 is 11 residues long. V was pared by 2 bases and J by 7 bases, with 5 bases between. As DNA, the CDR3 is TGTGCCAGCAGCTTAATAGGTGGCTACACCTTC. This sequence encodes CASSLIGGYTF. Full variable domain (outside the CDR3, taken from reference TRBV7-6 and TRBJ1-2): GAGVSQSPRYKVTKRGQDVALRCDPISGHVSLYWYRQALGQGPEFLTYFNYEAQQDKSGLPNDRFSAERPEGSISTLTIQRTEQRDSAMYRCASSLIGGYTFGSGTRLTVV.

This clonotype was counted ten times or more. The gene calls are TRBV7-2 and TRBJ2-1, with TRBD2 as a possible D gene (6 bases). Germline values: CDR1 SGHTA, CDR2 FQGNSA. Between the trimmed V and J ends, which lost 8 bases and 8 bases, there was a span of 16 bases. The CDR3 has 13 residues. The CDR3 protein is CASVTTPGDEQFF. The DNA for the CDR3 is TGTGCCAGCGTCACAACCCCGGGGGATGAGCAGTTCTTC.

Remarks on this clonotype: A clone one base away is much larger, so this may be a read error. V and J are TRBV7-9 and TRBJ2-7; unclear D gene. The length of the CDR3 is 15 residues. Germline V gene sequence: CDR1 SEHNR, CDR2 FQNEAQ (reference sequence). The V and J ends lost 0 bases and 8 bases respectively, with 17 bases between them. CDR3 protein: CASSLAGITRYKQYV. The CDR3 region has the DNA TGTGCCAGCAGCTTAGCAGGGATTACCCGATACAAGCAGTACGTC.

This clonotype was detected a few times. The CDR3 DNA follows: TGCAGCGTTGTAACCGGGACAGCCTTGAACACTGAAGCTTTCTTT. It specifies CSVVTGTALNTEAFF. This rearrangement joins TRBV29-1 to TRBJ1-1, with TRBD1 matching 7 bases. The CDR3 length is 15 residues. J was trimmed by 0 bases and V by 4 bases; bases with no gene match: 8. Germline V gene data show CDR1 as SQVTM and CDR2 as ANQGSEA.

This clonotype was seen a few times. The chain has TRBV6-1 and TRBJ2-7; 7 bases are shared with TRBD2. V trimming: 3 bases; J trimming: 2 bases; junction bases outside the gene matches: 4. The germline V gene encodes CDR1 MNHNS and CDR2 SASEGT. The CDR3 has 14 residues. The CDR3 region is CASSEAGLTYEQYF. The CDR3 coding sequence is TGTGCCAGCAGTGAGGCGGGACTAACCTACGAGCAGTACTTC.

This clonotype was counted at least ten times. The CDR3 DNA reads TGTGCCAGCAAGGGCGGGGGTTACAATGAGCAGTTCTTC. It codes for CASKGGGYNEQFF. The rearrangement links TRBV7-6 to TRBJ2-1, with 7 bases aligning to TRBD2. CDR3 length: 13 amino acids. CDR1 SGHVS and CDR2 FNYEAQ come from the germline V gene. V shed 7 bases and J 4 bases; nucleotides not matched to a gene: 4.

This clonotype was recorded a few times. The rearrangement links TRBV19 to TRBJ2-1; D unresolved. Trimming took 7 bases from V and 4 from J, leaving 14 bases between them. The CDR3 runs to 14 residues. CDR1 LNHDA and CDR2 SQIVND come from the germline V gene (reference sequence). The CDR3: CASNSGIGYNEQFF. The DNA of the CDR3 is TGTGCCAGTAACAGTGGGATCGGTTACAATGAGCAGTTCTTC.

The table lists this clonotype with many counts. J is TRBJ2-1 and V is TRBV6-5, with TRBD2 matching over 12 bases. V shed 5 bases and J 0 bases; nucleotides not matched to a gene: 8. The germline V gene encodes CDR1 MNHEY and CDR2 SVGAGI. The CDR3 consists of 18 residues. The CDR3, as DNA: TGTGCCAGCAGTCGCCCAACTAGCGGGGGGCCCTCCTACAATGAGCAGTTCTTC. Protein product: CASSRPTSGGPSYNEQFF.

V and J are TRBV7-2 and TRBJ2-1, with 11 bases aligning to TRBD2. The CDR3 contains 16 residues. The J segment lost 4 bases and the V segment lost 0 bases, leaving 2 bases of the junction unmatched. Per the germline V gene, CDR1 is SGHTA and CDR2 is FQGNSA. The CDR3 DNA reads as TGTGCCAGCAGCTTAGCCTCTAGCGGGAGGTACAATGAGCAGTTCTTC. Residues: CASSLASSGRYNEQFF.

This clonotype occurred many times. The chain employs TRBV6-1 and TRBJ2-1; D unclear. V was pared by 6 bases and J by 6 bases, with 9 bases between. CDR3 length: 12 amino acids. Germline V gene lookup returns CDR1 MNHNS and CDR2 SASEGT. CDR3 DNA sequence: TGTGCCAGCAGGTATCTTGGCAATGAGCAGTTCTTC. This codes for CASRYLGNEQFF.

The chain employs TRBV29-1 and TRBJ2-7, with 11 bases that match TRBD1. The germline gives CDR1 SQVTM, CDR2 ANQGSEA. The CDR3 spans 13 residues. V trimming: 3 bases; J trimming: 5 bases; junction bases outside the gene matches: 3. CDR3 DNA sequence: TGCAGCGTTGACGGGACAGGGGGTCACGAGCAGTACTTC. It codes for CSVDGTGGHEQYF.

This clonotype occurred a few times. The rearrangement uses TRBV4-3 and TRBJ2-6; D not certain. V lost 1 base, J lost 1 base, and 11 bases lay in between. Germline V gene sequence: CDR1 LGHNA, CDR2 YSLEER. The CDR3 sequence is 17 residues long. CDR3 sequence: CASSQGFDGSGANVLTF. CDR3 in DNA: TGCGCCAGCAGCCAAGGTTTCGATGGATCTGGGGCCAACGTCCTGACTTTC.

This clonotype was picked up a small number of times. The chain joins TRBV19 to TRBJ2-7; D is undetermined. The germline gives CDR1 LNHDA, CDR2 SQIVND (reference sequence). The CDR3 spans 12 residues. Trimming removed 6 bases at V and 3 bases at J, with 9 bases between. The CDR3 spells CASSVSDYEQYV. CDR3 in DNA: TGTGCCAGTAGCGTGTCGGACTACGAGCAGTACGTC.

In its sample, this clonotype was seen a few times. This chain links TRBV12-3 or TRBV12-4 with TRBJ2-3, with 10 bases matching TRBD1. CDR3 length equals 18 residues. The V segment lost 6 bases and the J segment 3 bases; nucleotides outside the gene matches: 15. CDR3 DNA sequence: TGTGCCAGCAGCCTTGATCGGTGGACAGGGGGAGGAACAGATACGCAGTATTTT. It codes for CASSLDRWTGGGTDTQYF.

This chain joins TRBV4-1 and TRBJ2-1; no definite D call. This CDR3 has 12 residues. V was shortened by 1 base and J by 7 bases, with 5 bases between the two germline ends. CDR1 and CDR2 from the germline V gene are MGHRA and YSYEKL. The CDR3 protein is CASSQGWNEQFF. CDR3 nucleotides: TGCGCCAGCAGCCAAGGGTGGAATGAGCAGTTCTTC.

Ten or more counts support this clonotype. This chain uses TRBV12-5 with TRBJ1-5; 8 bases align to TRBD1. The V gene end was trimmed by 9 bases and the J gene end by 1 base; junction bases not matched to a gene: 5. The CDR3 loop spans 14 amino acids. In germline, CDR1 is LGHNT, CDR2 FRNRAP. CDR3 region: CASRQGISNQPQHF. CDR3 sequence (DNA): TGTGCTAGCAGACAGGGGATAAGCAATCAGCCCCAGCATTTT.

The V and J genes are TRBV27 and TRBJ1-1; perhaps TRBD1 as D (5 bases). Germline V CDR1 and CDR2: MNHEY, SMNVEV (reference sequence). The length of the CDR3 is 16 residues. Between the trimmed V and J ends, which lost 3 bases and 3 bases, there was a span of 17 bases. The CDR3 DNA follows: TGTGCCAGCAGTTTGGTCGGGGGAGTGGGATACACTGAAGCTTTCTTT. As protein: CASSLVGGVGYTEAFF.